A single sample is the source of the 10 T cell receptor beta chains below, sequenced in a study of T cells after yellow fever vaccination. TCRdb used MiXCR to reprocess the 5' RACE reads, holding one entry per CDR3 protein. The profile shows around 530,000 distinct CDR3 sequences, around 16% of them singletons. The source was PBMCs, collected 5 days after the first yellow fever vaccination. These receptors all stem from a man between 18 and 29 years old who received the YFV17D yellow fever vaccine.

There are a few counts of this clonotype. This chain uses TRBV6-5 with TRBJ2-5; TRBD2 agrees at 7 bases. The length of the CDR3 is 16 residues. The V gene end was trimmed by 0 bases and the J gene end by 2 bases; junction bases not matched to a gene: 6. Germline V gives CDR1 MNHEY, CDR2 SVGAGI. Here the CDR3 DNA reads TGTGCCAGCAGTTACTCGATGGGGCGGGGGCAAGAGACCCAGTACTTC. It yields the protein CASSYSMGRGQETQYF.

The table lists this clonotype with a few counts. This CDR3 is CASAQVSQPGPQETQYF. The CDR3 coding sequence is TGTGCCAGCGCCCAGGTTAGCCAGCCGGGACCCCAAGAGACCCAGTACTTC. V is TRBV6-1 and J is TRBJ2-5; possibly TRBD1 or TRBD2 for D (5 bases each). The CDR3 has 17 residues. The V end lost 8 bases, the J end lost 1 base, and 23 bases lay between the germline ends. Germline-derived CDR1 and CDR2 are MNHNS and SASEGT.

This CDR3 reads CASSIVQGRDEQYF. CDR3 in DNA: TGCGCCAGCAGTATTGTCCAGGGCCGGGACGAGCAGTACTTC. The V gene is TRBV5-1, the J gene TRBJ2-7, with a weak D call TRBD1 (5 bases). Between the trimmed V and J ends, which lost 5 bases and 5 bases, there was a span of 17 bases. Germline V lookup: CDR1 SGHRS, CDR2 YFSETQ. CDR3 length equals 14 residues.

This clonotype has at least ten counts. This rearrangement joins TRBV7-6 to TRBJ2-5, with D unclear. V dropped 3 bases and J dropped 5 bases, with 7 bases sitting between them. The germline V gene encodes CDR1 SGHVS and CDR2 FNYEAQ. The length of the CDR3 is 12 residues. The CDR3 here is CASSLWAETQYF. The CDR3 nucleotides are TGTGCCAGCAGCTTGTGGGCGGAGACCCAGTACTTC.

The gene calls are TRBV20-1 and TRBJ2-3; D is unclear. CDR3 length: 13 amino acids. The germline V and J ends were trimmed by 6 bases and 6 bases, with 16 bases remaining between them. Germline CDR1 and CDR2: DFQATT and SNEGSKA (reference sequence). CDR3: CSALEPGWDTQYF. The CDR3 DNA reads TGCAGTGCCCTGGAGCCCGGGTGGGATACGCAGTATTTT.

The rearrangement uses TRBV10-3 and TRBJ2-6; D is perhaps TRBD2 (6 bases). The V end lost 2 bases, the J end lost 1 base, and 18 bases lay between the germline ends. This CDR3 has 19 amino acids. The germline gives CDR1 ENHRY, CDR2 SYGVKD. CDR3 nucleotide sequence: TGTGCCATCAGTGAGGCGGGACGTAGGACTTTTTCTGGGGCCAACGTCCTGACTTTC. As protein: CAISEAGRRTFSGANVLTF.

This clonotype was detected only a few times. The V and J genes are TRBV4-2 and TRBJ2-7; possibly TRBD2 for D (5 bases). Germline lookup yields CDR1 LGHNA and CDR2 YNFKEQ. The CDR3 runs to 11 residues. Trimming left V 1 base short and J 9 bases short, with 7 bases between. For the CDR3, the DNA is TGTGCCAGCAGCCAAGGCGGAGGGCAGTACTTC. It translates to CASSQGGGQYF.

In its sample, this clonotype was seen a few times. The junction departs from the called germline gene at one end, perhaps through a read error. The chain couples TRBV12-3 or TRBV12-4 to TRBJ1-1; tentative D call: TRBD1 (6 bases). The CDR3 has 14 residues. CDR3 in amino acids: CASRLDRHRTEAFF. The CDR3 DNA sequence: TGTGCCAGCAGGTTAGACAGGCACCGCACTGAAGCTTTCTTT.

CDR3 region: CASNARLAGDNEQFF. In nucleotides, the CDR3 is TGCGCCAGCAACGCAAGACTAGCGGGGGACAATGAGCAGTTCTTC. The chain combines TRBV10-2 with TRBJ2-1; 12 bases align to TRBD2. CDR1 is WSHSY and CDR2 is SAAADI in the germline V gene. The V and J ends lost 7 bases and 5 bases, in that order; junction bases with no gene match: 6. CDR3 size: 15 residues.

This clonotype turned up a few times. The rearrangement links TRBV28 to TRBJ2-2; either TRBD1 or TRBD2 may supply D (6 bases each). CDR1 is MDHEN and CDR2 is SYDVKM in the germline V gene. The CDR3 covers 14 residues. Trimming took off 3 bases at V and 6 bases at J, with 11 bases between the two ends. The CDR3 here is CASSFGGLPGELFF. CDR3 nucleotide sequence: TGTGCCAGCAGTTTTGGGGGGCTTCCCGGGGAGCTGTTTTTT.